These 25 T cell receptor beta chains were all obtained from the same sample, sequenced in a study of Ad26.COV2.S vaccination and SARS-CoV-2 variants. Treatment meaning: around 19 received Ad26.COV2.S at low or high dose, single or two shots; about 5 received placebo; per-sample allocation not given. After the first vaccine or placebo injection, samples were drawn on day 63. Data came from immunoSEQ multiplex PCR; TCRdb stores just in-frame clones and leaves some out. This sample has 400,000 to 450,000 clones, with 90% found just once. The material was peripheral blood, obtained in a trial of Ad26.COV2.S vaccine versus placebo. The receptors originated from a person aged 18-60 years who received the Ad26.COV2.S COVID-19 vaccine or a placebo.

The V gene is TRBV7-3, the J gene TRBJ2-2; D ambiguous. Germline CDR1 and CDR2: SGHTA and FQGTGA. This CDR3 contains 12 residues. V was clipped by 4 bases and J by 6 bases, with 6 bases between them. The CDR3 DNA follows: TGTGCCAGCAGCTCAAACCCCGGGGAGCTGTTTTTT. It yields the protein CASSSNPGELFF.

V is TRBV9 and J is TRBJ2-1; D not resolved. Germline loops: CDR1 SGDLS, CDR2 YYNGEE. The V and J ends lost 0 bases and 10 bases respectively, with 20 bases between them. This CDR3 comprises 16 residues. CDR3 nucleotides: TGTGCCAGCAGCGTAGGCCTGGGTCCTCCCGAAAGAGAGCAGTTCTTC. Its translation is CASSVGLGPPEREQFF.

V is TRBV7-9 and J is TRBJ1-4, with 10 bases aligning to TRBD1. The V gene end was trimmed by 5 bases and the J gene end by 7 bases; junction bases not matched to a gene: 7. Germline CDR1 reads SEHNR; CDR2 reads FQNEAQ (reference sequence). This CDR3 spans 15 amino acids. The CDR3 sequence: CASSPRRTGGEKLFF. The DNA for the CDR3 is TGTGCCAGCAGCCCGAGAAGGACAGGGGGTGAAAAACTGTTTTTT. Variable domain in full (rest from reference TRBV7-9 and TRBJ1-4): DTGVSQNPRHKITKRGQNVTFRCDPISEHNRLYWYRQTLGQGPEFLTYFQNEAQLEKSRLLSDRFSAERPKGSFSTLEIQRTEQGDSAMYLCASSPRRTGGEKLFFGSGTQLSVL.

The chain is built from TRBV27 and TRBJ2-7; weak D call: TRBD2 (5 bases). CDR3 length: 16 residues. Per the germline V gene, CDR1 is MNHEY and CDR2 is SMNVEV (reference sequence). Trimming stripped 5 bases from V and 0 bases from J, with 17 bases between. The CDR3 is CASSTMTTKHSYEQYF. As DNA, the CDR3 is TGTGCCAGCAGTACAATGACTACCAAACACTCCTACGAGCAGTACTTC.

The chain couples TRBV29-1 to TRBJ2-1; no firm D call. The CDR3 runs to 12 residues. V was clipped by 6 bases and J by 7 bases, with 13 bases between them. Germline CDR1 is SQVTM and CDR2 is ANQGSEA. The CDR3 DNA reads TGCAGCGTCGGGCCGTTATTAAATGAGCAGTTCTTC. Translation gives CSVGPLLNEQFF.

The J gene is TRBJ2-5, the V gene TRBV7-6; 8 bases are shared with TRBD2. This CDR3 comprises 14 residues. The trim removed 5 bases at V and 5 bases at J, leaving 7 bases unmatched. Germline V CDR1 and CDR2: SGHVS, FNYEAQ. The CDR3, as DNA: TGTGCCAGCAGCCTCCCGGGAGGGTGGGAGACCCAGTACTTC. As protein: CASSLPGGWETQYF.

The V call is TRBV4-3, the J call TRBJ2-7; TRBD1 aligns across 11 bases. The CDR3 spans 15 residues. Trimming took 3 bases from V and 6 from J; bases not matched to a gene: 7. Germline V CDR1 and CDR2: LGHNA, YSLEER. This chain's CDR3 is CASSQGQGGSREQYF. CDR3 nucleotides: TGCGCCAGCAGCCAGGGACAGGGGGGTTCCCGCGAGCAGTACTTC.

This clone was picked up a small number of times. The gene calls are TRBV6-5 and TRBJ2-1, with 7 bases that match TRBD2. V lost 0 bases and J lost 5; bases outside the gene matches: 4. Per germline, CDR1 MNHEY and CDR2 SVGAGI. CDR3 length: 15 amino acids. The CDR3 is CASSYSAGVHNEQFF. The CDR3 nucleotides are TGTGCCAGCAGTTACTCGGCGGGAGTTCACAATGAGCAGTTCTTC.

The J gene is TRBJ1-1, the V gene TRBV29-1, with D possibly being TRBD1 (6 bases). The ends were cut back, 3 bases at V and 8 bases at J, with 16 bases in the middle. CDR3 length equals 13 residues. CDR1 SQVTM and CDR2 ANQGSEA come from the germline V gene. CDR3 DNA sequence: TGCAGCGTTGACCGGCAGGGGCTTCGAGAAGCTTTCTTT. Translation gives CSVDRQGLREAFF. The entire variable domain, with the rest obtained from reference TRBV29-1 and TRBJ1-1, is as follows: SAVISQKPSRDICQRGTSLTIQCQVDSQVTMMFWYRQQPGQSLTLIATANQGSEATYESGFVIDKFPISRPNLTFSTLTVSNMSPEDSSIYLCSVDRQGLREAFFGQGTRLTVV.

V gene TRBV6-5 combines with J gene TRBJ1-4, with TRBD1 as a possible D gene (5 bases). CDR1 and CDR2 (germline): MNHEY, SVGAGI. The ends were cut back, 5 bases at V and 8 bases at J, with 18 bases in the middle. The CDR3 has 15 amino acids. The CDR3 DNA reads TGTGCCAGCAGTAGGGGAGACAGCCACCAAGAAAAACTGTTTTTT. Protein: CASSRGDSHQEKLFF.

The J gene is TRBJ2-1, the V gene TRBV19; 14 positions agree with TRBD2. Germline assignment: CDR1 LNHDA and CDR2 SQIVND (reference sequence). V was pared by 7 bases and J by 3 bases, with 14 bases of the junction left unmatched. This CDR3 is built from 19 residues. DNA for the CDR3: TGTGCCAGTAACCCCGGGACTAGCGGGAGCATAGGTGTCTACAATGAGCAGTTCTTC. This translates into CASNPGTSGSIGVYNEQFF.

CDR3: CAWSRTRLNEKLFF. CDR3 nucleotide sequence: TGTGCCTGGAGCCGGACAAGACTTAATGAAAAACTGTTTTTT. V gene TRBV30 combines with J gene TRBJ1-4; TRBD1 might be the D (5 bases). CDR1 and CDR2 (germline): GTSNPN, SVGIG (reference sequence). The CDR3 extends over 14 amino acids. Trimming stripped 3 bases from V and 4 bases from J, with 12 bases between.

This chain uses TRBV28 with TRBJ2-2, with D tentatively TRBD2 (5 bases). Germline CDR1 MDHEN, CDR2 SYDVKM. The CDR3 is 12 amino acids. V was pared by 7 bases and J by 4 bases, with 7 bases between. DNA for the CDR3: TGTGCCAGCACCCGGGGCACCGGGGAGCTGTTTTTT. Its protein is CASTRGTGELFF.

The chain carries TRBV6-2 or TRBV6-3 and TRBJ2-2, with D uncertain. Trimming stripped 0 bases from V and 0 bases from J, with 11 bases between. Germline V gene data show CDR1 as MNHEY and CDR2 as SVGEGT. This CDR3 comprises 17 residues. CDR3 protein: CASSYSDSSPNTGELFF. As DNA, the CDR3 is TGTGCCAGCAGTTACTCTGATAGCAGCCCGAACACCGGGGAGCTGTTTTTT.

V and J are TRBV4-1 and TRBJ2-7, with D unclear. CDR1 and CDR2 from the germline V gene are MGHRA and YSYEKL. The CDR3 extends over 15 amino acids. Between the trimmed V and J ends, which lost 2 bases and 3 bases, there was a span of 14 bases. CDR3 loop: CASSQSRHLGYEQYF. CDR3 DNA sequence: TGCGCCAGCAGCCAATCGAGACACTTAGGCTACGAGCAGTACTTC.

V gene TRBV7-9 combines with J gene TRBJ1-2; D ambiguous. V lost 1 base to trimming and J lost 3 bases, with 12 bases between them. This CDR3 spans 15 amino acids. The germline gives CDR1 SEHNR, CDR2 FQNEAQ (reference sequence). CDR3 nucleotide sequence: TGTGCCAGCAGCTTAGTTCCTGCGACTCACTATGGCTACACCTTC. Translation: CASSLVPATHYGYTF. Filled out from reference TRBV7-9 and TRBJ1-2, the complete variable domain reads DTGVSQNPRHKITKRGQNVTFRCDPISEHNRLYWYRQTLGQGPEFLTYFQNEAQLEKSRLLSDRFSAERPKGSFSTLEIQRTEQGDSAMYLCASSLVPATHYGYTFGSGTRLTVV.

A remark on this clone: Different DNA sequences within this sample yield the same CDR3. The CDR3 sequence: CASSLSGLNYEQYF. Written as DNA, the CDR3 is TGTGCCAGCAGCTTATCGGGACTCAACTACGAGCAGTACTTC. The chain couples TRBV7-9 to TRBJ2-7; D perhaps matches TRBD2 (6 bases). This CDR3 contains 14 residues. V dropped 2 bases and J dropped 3 bases, with 11 bases sitting between them. Germline V gives CDR1 SEHNR, CDR2 FQNEAQ (reference sequence).

The chain has TRBV4-1 and TRBJ2-1; D possibly corresponds to TRBD2 (6 bases). Germline loops: CDR1 MGHRA, CDR2 YSYEKL. Trimming cost V 1 base and J 2 bases, with 12 bases left between them. The CDR3 is 16 residues long. CDR3 nucleotide sequence: TGCGCCAGCAGCCAAGGAGAGGACTACACCTACAATGAGCAGTTCTTC. Residues: CASSQGEDYTYNEQFF.

The V gene is TRBV7-9, the J gene TRBJ2-3; D is undetermined. Germline CDR1 is SEHNR and CDR2 is FQNEAQ (reference sequence). The CDR3 consists of 12 residues. V was pared by 3 bases and J by 4 bases, with 5 bases between. CDR3 DNA sequence: TGTGCCAGCAGCTTGAAGCCAGATACGCAGTATTTT. Protein product: CASSLKPDTQYF.

The chain uses TRBV29-1 and TRBJ1-1; 9 bases agree with TRBD1. CDR3 size: 12 residues. The germline gives CDR1 SQVTM, CDR2 ANQGSEA. J gave up 6 bases and V 5 bases, and 4 bases lay outside the gene matches. In nucleotides, the CDR3 is TGCAGCGTTCTCAGACAGGGGGCTGAAGCTTTCTTT. Translation gives CSVLRQGAEAFF.

V and J are TRBV18 and TRBJ2-2, with 9 bases aligning to TRBD2. The junction had 5 bases not matched to a gene; V was cut back by 0 bases and J by 3 bases. Per the germline V gene, CDR1 is KGHSH and CDR2 is LQKENI. The CDR3 length is 17 residues. This CDR3 is CASSPPSGRGDTGELFF. DNA of the CDR3: TGTGCCAGCTCACCACCTAGCGGGAGAGGCGACACCGGGGAGCTGTTTTTT.

V and J are TRBV9 and TRBJ2-3; TRBD2 agrees at 8 bases. With V trimmed by 0 bases and J by 3 bases, 9 bases remained unmatched. The CDR3 is made up of 17 amino acids. The V gene's germline CDR1 is SGDLS and CDR2 YYNGEE. The CDR3 DNA sequence: TGTGCCAGCAGCGTAGGTCGGGGGGGCATCACGACAGATACGCAGTATTTT. It translates to CASSVGRGGITTDTQYF.

The chain links TRBV11-3 to TRBJ1-2; maybe TRBD1 (6 bases). The CDR3 extends over 13 amino acids. Germline loops: CDR1 SGHNT, CDR2 YENEEA. The germline V and J ends were trimmed by 5 bases and 8 bases, with 15 bases remaining between them. Here the CDR3 DNA reads TGTGCCAGCAGCCTTGGGGGCTTCCCGGGCTACACCTTC. Amino acid sequence: CASSLGGFPGYTF.

The V and J genes are TRBV27 and TRBJ2-3; maybe TRBD1 (5 bases). This CDR3 region has 12 residues. Germline V gene lookup returns CDR1 MNHEY and CDR2 SMNVEV (reference sequence). Trimming shortened V by 5 bases and J by 6 bases, and 9 bases separated the two germline ends. CDR3 sequence (DNA): TGTGCCAGCAGTATCCAGGGTGATACGCAGTATTTT. Protein product: CASSIQGDTQYF.

The chain is built from TRBV6-2 or TRBV6-3 and TRBJ2-7, with 7 bases lining up with TRBD1. V lost 2 bases, J lost 2 bases, and 6 bases stayed unmatched. Germline V CDR1 and CDR2: MNHEY, SVGEGT. CDR3 length: 15 residues. CDR3 residues: CASSYEQGNTYEQYF. Here the CDR3 DNA reads TGTGCCAGCAGTTACGAACAGGGGAATACCTACGAGCAGTACTTC.